The 4 T cell receptor beta chains below come from one sample, sequenced in a study of T-cell memory formation after mild COVID-19. Each CDR3 protein gets one entry after TCRdb re-called the 5' RACE reads with MiXCR. Of approximately 250,000 distinct CDR3 sequences listed, around 15% are singletons. The source material was PBMCs or a T cell subset sorted from them (not recorded which). These TCRs come from a man between 18 and 29 years old who had mild COVID-19 (a few samples of this study predate the infection). Cell type and time point are not known.

This clonotype has only a few counts. The chain has TRBV12-1 and TRBJ1-2; the table assigns TRBD1, which was not confirmed against the DNA. TRBV12-1 is designated a pseudogene. The length of the CDR3 is 13 residues. This CDR3 is CASSFGGTGGYTF. The CDR3 DNA reads TGTGCCAGCAGCTTTGGGGGGACGGGAGGCTACACCTTC.

This clonotype has just a few counts. The chain has TRBV10-2 and TRBJ2-3; no definite D call. Trimming took 11 bases from V and 2 from J, leaving 14 bases between them. Germline V gives CDR1 WSHSY, CDR2 SAAADI. This CDR3 region has 13 residues. CDR3 coding DNA: TGCGCCGGGCAGGCACCCTTCACAGATACGCAGTATTTT. Protein sequence: CAGQAPFTDTQYF.

This chain uses TRBV7-2 with TRBJ1-5; D not resolved. V was pared by 2 bases and J by 5 bases, with 10 bases between. The length of the CDR3 is 14 residues. The germline gives CDR1 SGHTA, CDR2 FQGNSA. This CDR3 is CASSLSGGYQPQHF. Here the CDR3 DNA reads TGTGCCAGCAGCTTATCTGGAGGTTATCAGCCCCAGCATTTT.

This clonotype was counted only a few times. The chain couples TRBV6-6 to TRBJ2-1; D remains ambiguous. V gave up 1 base and J gave up 4 bases, with 11 bases separating them. Germline V lookup: CDR1 MNHNY, CDR2 SVGAGI (reference sequence). This CDR3 spans 15 amino acids. The CDR3 DNA is TGTGCCAGCAGTTACTTGACGGCGAGGTACAATGAGCAGTTCTTC. This translates into CASSYLTARYNEQFF.